These T cell receptor beta chains were read from a single sample in a study of technical replicates of blood from several donors. Method: immunoSEQ multiplex PCR; TCRdb's copy keeps in-frame clones and lacks some. The table includes under 95,000 clones, just under 95% detected once. The sample was T cells isolated from PBMCs. The source is a human donor in good health. The CDR3 runs from the conserved cysteine through the conserved F or W. The D gene is left open where the match is weak. Clone sizes are given selectively: once, few, many, or a class where the clone is expanded.

DNA: TGTGCCAGCAGCCAAGATGGGCAGGCCTGGGAGACCCAGTACTTC; CDR3: CASSQDGQAWETQYF; D: NA; V: TRBV4-2; size: NA; length: 15; J: TRBJ2-5
DNA: TGTGCCAGCAGTCCCAGGGACAGGGGCGATGAGCAGTTCTTC; CDR3: CASSPRDRGDEQFF; D: TRBD1; V: TRBV6-5; size: NA; length: 14; J: TRBJ2-1
DNA: TGCGCCAGCAGCCAAGGGCAGGGCGCCTACGAGCAGTACTTC; CDR3: CASSQGQGAYEQYF; D: NA; V: TRBV4-1; size: NA; length: 14; J: TRBJ2-7
DNA: TGTGCCAGTAGTATTCAGGGGTTGACTGAAGCTTTCTTT; CDR3: CASSIQGLTEAFF; D: NA; V: TRBV19; size: NA; length: 13; J: TRBJ1-1
DNA: TGCAGCGTTGTCACAGGGACGGGCTATGGCTACACCTTC; CDR3: CSVVTGTGYGYTF; D: NA; V: TRBV29-1; size: NA; length: 13; J: TRBJ1-2
DNA: TGTGCCAGCAGTGAAGCGCAGGCGGGGTTGGGCGAGCAGTACTTC; CDR3: CASSEAQAGLGEQYF; D: NA; V: TRBV6-1; size: NA; length: 15; J: TRBJ2-7
DNA: TGTGCCAGCAGCGTCACAGGGGATCGACGCCGGGATGAGCAGTTCTTC; CDR3: CASSVTGDRRRDEQFF; D: TRBD1; V: TRBV9; size: NA; length: 16; J: TRBJ2-1
DNA: TGTGCCAGCAGCTTCGACAGGGGGCATAATCAGCCCCAGCATTTT; CDR3: CASSFDRGHNQPQHF; D: TRBD1; V: TRBV6-1; size: NA; length: 15; J: TRBJ1-5
DNA: TGCGCCAGCAGACCCTTAGCGGGGAGCTCCTACAATGAGCAGTTCTTC; CDR3: CASRPLAGSSYNEQFF; D: TRBD2; V: TRBV5-1; size: NA; length: 16; J: TRBJ2-1
DNA: TGCGCCAGCAGCAGAACTACACCCTCCTACGAGCAGTACTTC; CDR3: CASSRTTPSYEQYF; D: NA; V: TRBV5-1; size: NA; length: 14; J: TRBJ2-7
DNA: TGTGCCAGCAGCTTGGGGGGTGACTATGGCTACACCTTC; CDR3: CASSLGGDYGYTF; D: NA; V: TRBV7-2; size: NA; length: 13; J: TRBJ1-2
DNA: TGTGCCAGCAGCCAACAGGGACTAGCGGGAGTTGACACCGGGGAGCTGTTTTTT; CDR3: CASSQQGLAGVDTGELFF; D: TRBD2; V: TRBV14; size: few; length: 18; J: TRBJ2-2
DNA: TGTGCCAGCAGTTTCGGGTCAGGGTCCTACGAGCAGTACTTC; CDR3: CASSFGSGSYEQYF; D: NA; V: TRBV27; size: NA; length: 14; J: TRBJ2-7
DNA: TGTGCCAGCAGTCAGGAGGACGGCCCGGTGTATGGCTACACCTTC; CDR3: CASSQEDGPVYGYTF; D: NA; V: TRBV6-5; size: NA; length: 15; J: TRBJ1-2
DNA: TGTGCCAGCAGCGGAATTCCGGGACTAGCGGGGGGTGGCCAAGAGACCCAGTACTTC; CDR3: CASSGIPGLAGGGQETQYF; D: TRBD2; V: TRBV9; size: NA; length: 19; J: TRBJ2-5
DNA: TGTGCCAGCAGCTTCCACCGGGACAGGGGCGACTACGAGCAGTACTTC; CDR3: CASSFHRDRGDYEQYF; D: TRBD1; V: TRBV11-2; size: NA; length: 16; J: TRBJ2-7
DNA: TGTGCCAGCAGTTTGGCAGTATCCTACGAGCAGTACTTC; CDR3: CASSLAVSYEQYF; D: NA; V: TRBV27; size: NA; length: 13; J: TRBJ2-7
DNA: TGTGCCAGCAGCAATGCGGGAGGGCCTATCAACGAGCAGTACTTC; CDR3: CASSNAGGPINEQYF; D: TRBD2; V: TRBV13; size: NA; length: 15; J: TRBJ2-7
DNA: TGTGCCAGCAGTGGGACAGGGGCTCGTTACGAGCAGTACTTC; CDR3: CASSGTGARYEQYF; D: TRBD1; V: TRBV28; size: NA; length: 14; J: TRBJ2-7
DNA: TGTGCCAGTACCGGGACTAGGGTCTTCAATGAGCAGTTCTTC; CDR3: CASTGTRVFNEQFF; D: TRBD2; V: TRBV28; size: NA; length: 14; J: TRBJ2-1
DNA: TGCGCCAGCAGCTTCTTTACGGGTGAAAAACTGTTTTTT; CDR3: CASSFFTGEKLFF; D: NA; V: TRBV5-1; size: NA; length: 13; J: TRBJ1-4
DNA: TGTGCCAGCAGTTTCACGGGGGAGGGACAGTACTTC; CDR3: CASSFTGEGQYF; D: TRBD2; V: TRBV27; size: NA; length: 12; J: TRBJ2-7
DNA: TGCGCCAGCAGCCAAGATGCCTTTGGCAGTTCTGGAAACACCATATATTTT; CDR3: CASSQDAFGSSGNTIYF; D: NA; V: TRBV4-1; size: NA; length: 17; J: TRBJ1-3
DNA: TGCAGCGTTGAGGGTCTAGCGATACAAGAGACCCAGTACTTC; CDR3: CSVEGLAIQETQYF; D: NA; V: TRBV29-1; size: NA; length: 14; J: TRBJ2-5
DNA: TGTGCCAGCAGCCCTGCGACGGGAATGAACACTGAAGCTTTCTTT; CDR3: CASSPATGMNTEAFF; D: NA; V: TRBV5-5; size: NA; length: 15; J: TRBJ1-1
DNA: TGCGCCAGCAGGCGGGAGGGAGACGAGCAGTACTTC; CDR3: CASRREGDEQYF; D: TRBD2; V: TRBV5-1; size: NA; length: 12; J: TRBJ2-7
DNA: TGCGCCAGCAGTGAGCTAGCGGGAGGACATGAGCAGTTCTTC; CDR3: CASSELAGGHEQFF; D: TRBD2; V: TRBV10-2; size: NA; length: 14; J: TRBJ2-1
DNA: TGTGCCAGCAGCCTGGACAGGTCACGGCAGCCCCAGCATTTT; CDR3: CASSLDRSRQPQHF; D: TRBD1; V: TRBV7-8; size: NA; length: 14; J: TRBJ1-5
DNA: TGTGCCAGCAGTTACTACCCCCCGGGCAGTGGGGAGGTTTACTTC; CDR3: CASSYYPPGSGEVYF; D: NA; V: TRBV6-5; size: NA; length: 15; J: TRBJ2-5
DNA: TGTGCCAGCAGCTTGGACAAGGGGGTTGGGCCGGCCGGGCAGTTCTTC; CDR3: CASSLDKGVGPAGQFF; D: NA; V: TRBV5-6; size: NA; length: 16; J: TRBJ2-1
DNA: TGCGCCAGCAGCCAAGATCGTTCTGTCTACGAGCAGTACTTC; CDR3: CASSQDRSVYEQYF; D: NA; V: TRBV4-1; size: NA; length: 14; J: TRBJ2-7
DNA: TGTGCCAGCAGTGAAAACCCTAGCCAGTTAAAGACCCAGTACTTC; CDR3: CASSENPSQLKTQYF; D: NA; V: TRBV6-1; size: NA; length: 15; J: TRBJ2-5
DNA: TGTGCCAGCAGTTACTCCAACGGGGAAACCTACGAGCAGTACTTC; CDR3: CASSYSNGETYEQYF; D: NA; V: TRBV6-5; size: NA; length: 15; J: TRBJ2-7
DNA: TGTGCCAGCAGTGGGGGACATGTCTTCAGCAATCAGCCCCAGCATTTT; CDR3: CASSGGHVFSNQPQHF; D: NA; V: TRBV28; size: NA; length: 16; J: TRBJ1-5
DNA: TGTGCCAGTAGTATTCCCGTGAGTGACAATGAGCAGTTCTTC; CDR3: CASSIPVSDNEQFF; D: NA; V: TRBV19; size: once; length: 14; J: TRBJ2-1
DNA: TGTGCCAGCAGTGAAGGCAAACGGGTCTACACTGAAGCTTTCTTT; CDR3: CASSEGKRVYTEAFF; D: NA; V: TRBV2; size: NA; length: 15; J: TRBJ1-1
DNA: TGTGCCAGCCTGGGAGGGAACTACAATGAGCAGTTCTTC; CDR3: CASLGGNYNEQFF; D: TRBD2; V: TRBV5-6; size: NA; length: 13; J: TRBJ2-1
DNA: TGCGCCAGCAGCTACGAAACCGGGACACTCGCCCCTGGGGCCAACGTCCTGACTTTC; CDR3: CASSYETGTLAPGANVLTF; D: NA; V: TRBV4-1; size: once; length: 19; J: TRBJ2-6
DNA: TGTGCCAGCAGTGATCAGGGGACAAGGCCTTTGGAGCAGTACTTC; CDR3: CASSDQGTRPLEQYF; D: NA; V: TRBV2; size: once; length: 15; J: TRBJ2-7
DNA: TGTGCCAGTAGTATGGGGGGAGGGAGAGGGGCATACAATGAGCAGTTCTTC; CDR3: CASSMGGGRGAYNEQFF; D: TRBD2; V: TRBV19; size: NA; length: 17; J: TRBJ2-1
DNA: TGTGCCAGCAGTTTATCTGGAGTGCCTAGCTCAGGGGGGAACACCGGGGAGCTGTTTTTT; CDR3: CASSLSGVPSSGGNTGELFF; D: TRBD1; V: TRBV27; size: NA; length: 20; J: TRBJ2-2
DNA: TGTGCCAGCAGTGAAGTGGAGGCGGCTTTCTTT; CDR3: CASSEVEAAFF; D: NA; V: TRBV2; size: few; length: 11; J: TRBJ1-1
DNA: TGTGCCAGCAGCTTATGGGGGACAGGAGTTACCGGGGAGCTGTTTTTT; CDR3: CASSLWGTGVTGELFF; D: TRBD1; V: TRBV5-8; size: NA; length: 16; J: TRBJ2-2
DNA: TGTGCCAGCAGAATCCGGGGCTACGAGCAGTACTTC; CDR3: CASRIRGYEQYF; D: NA; V: TRBV2; size: NA; length: 12; J: TRBJ2-7
DNA: TGTGCCAGCAGCGGGGGACAGGGGACCCAGTACTTC; CDR3: CASSGGQGTQYF; D: TRBD1; V: TRBV5-6; size: NA; length: 12; J: TRBJ2-5
DNA: TGCGCCAGCAGCCAACGGACAGGGGGCTACAATGAGCAGTTCTTC; CDR3: CASSQRTGGYNEQFF; D: TRBD1; V: TRBV4-1; size: NA; length: 15; J: TRBJ2-1
DNA: TGTGCCAGCAGCTTAAAATACGGGGCAGATACGCAGTATTTT; CDR3: CASSLKYGADTQYF; D: NA; V: TRBV13; size: NA; length: 14; J: TRBJ2-3
DNA: TGCAGCGTTACCCGAGGCGGCTCCTACGAGCAGTACTTC; CDR3: CSVTRGGSYEQYF; D: NA; V: TRBV29-1; size: NA; length: 13; J: TRBJ2-7
DNA: TGTGCCAGCAGTTCCCAGGGCGATTCACCCCTCCACTTT; CDR3: CASSSQGDSPLHF; D: NA; V: TRBV6-6; size: NA; length: 13; J: TRBJ1-6
DNA: TGTGCCAGCAGTTCTCCCGGGCGGGGGGGAGATGGCTACACCTTC; CDR3: CASSSPGRGGDGYTF; D: NA; V: TRBV28; size: once; length: 15; J: TRBJ1-2
DNA: TGTGCCAGCAGTGGGACAGCTTATGGCTACACCTTC; CDR3: CASSGTAYGYTF; D: NA; V: TRBV2; size: NA; length: 12; J: TRBJ1-2
DNA: TGTGCCAGCAGTCGGTTTCGACAGACAGATACGCAGTATTTT; CDR3: CASSRFRQTDTQYF; D: NA; V: TRBV6-5; size: NA; length: 14; J: TRBJ2-3
DNA: TGTGCCAGCAGCTTAGCGGGAGGGAACTACGAGCAGTACTTC; CDR3: CASSLAGGNYEQYF; D: TRBD2; V: TRBV7-2; size: NA; length: 14; J: TRBJ2-7
DNA: TGTGCCAGAAGCAATACGGGACAGGGATTCTATGGCTACACCTTC; CDR3: CARSNTGQGFYGYTF; D: TRBD1; V: TRBV5-3; size: NA; length: 15; J: TRBJ1-2
DNA: TGTGCCAGCAGCGCCAGGGACACCCAAGAGACCCAGTACTTC; CDR3: CASSARDTQETQYF; D: NA; V: TRBV2; size: NA; length: 14; J: TRBJ2-5
DNA: TGTGCCAGTTCCCTCACTCGTTCCTACAATGAGCAGTTCTTC; CDR3: CASSLTRSYNEQFF; D: NA; V: TRBV6-6; size: NA; length: 14; J: TRBJ2-1
DNA: TGTGCCAGCCAAACAGGGGCTTATGGCTACACCTTC; CDR3: CASQTGAYGYTF; D: TRBD1; V: TRBV2; size: NA; length: 12; J: TRBJ1-2